There are many counts of the clone carrying this T cell receptor beta chain. This record belongs to a study of human T cells and chemical hapten exposure. Sample time point: patch test 1, 2 weeks after DPC sensitization. Indicated treatment: therapeutic diphenylcyclopropenone sensitization with weekly scalp DPC. Prior to each patch test being applied, blood was drawn. TCRdb fed the RACE reads into MiXCR, producing one record per CDR3 protein. The sample records 340,000 or so distinct CDR3 sequences, approximately 6.3% being singletons. The CDR3 sequence is 14 residues long. V trimming: 3 bases; J trimming: 4 bases; junction bases outside the gene matches: 8. Germline V gives CDR1 SQVTM, CDR2 ANQGSEA.

The gene calls are TRBV29-1 and TRBJ1-1; 7 nucleotides agree with TRBD1. This sample comprised whole blood, obtained in connection with sensitization to the hapten diphenylcyclopropenone (DPC). The clonotype was recovered from a woman aged 18-30 years with alopecia areata. Some clones in this sample may be carry-over from other donors' samples. The CDR3 loop is CSVEEGARGTEAFF. CDR3 bases: TGCAGCGTTGAGGAGGGGGCGCGGGGCACTGAAGCTTTCTTT.